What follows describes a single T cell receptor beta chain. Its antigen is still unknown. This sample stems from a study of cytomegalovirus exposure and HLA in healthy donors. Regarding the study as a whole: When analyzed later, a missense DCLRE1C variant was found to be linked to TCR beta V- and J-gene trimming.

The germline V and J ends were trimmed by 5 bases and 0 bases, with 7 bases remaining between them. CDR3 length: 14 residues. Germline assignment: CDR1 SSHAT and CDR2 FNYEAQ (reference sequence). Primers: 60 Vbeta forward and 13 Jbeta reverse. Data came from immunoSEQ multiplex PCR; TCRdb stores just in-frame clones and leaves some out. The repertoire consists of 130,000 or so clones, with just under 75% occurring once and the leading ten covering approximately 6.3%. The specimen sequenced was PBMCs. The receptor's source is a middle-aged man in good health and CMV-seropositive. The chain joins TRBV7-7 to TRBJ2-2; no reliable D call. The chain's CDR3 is CASSRIANTGELFF. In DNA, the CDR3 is TGTGCCAGCAGCCGTATAGCGAACACCGGGGAGCTGTTTTTT.